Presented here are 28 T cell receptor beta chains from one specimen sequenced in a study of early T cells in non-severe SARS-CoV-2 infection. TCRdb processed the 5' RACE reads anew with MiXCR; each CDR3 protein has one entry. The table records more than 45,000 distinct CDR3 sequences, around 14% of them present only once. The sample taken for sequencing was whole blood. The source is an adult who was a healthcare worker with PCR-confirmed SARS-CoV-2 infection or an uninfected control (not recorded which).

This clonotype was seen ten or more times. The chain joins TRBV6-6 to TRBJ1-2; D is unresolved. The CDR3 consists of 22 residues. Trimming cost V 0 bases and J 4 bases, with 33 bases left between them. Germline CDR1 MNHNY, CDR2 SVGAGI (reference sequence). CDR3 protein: CASSYSLAPHSPPPSPPYGYTF. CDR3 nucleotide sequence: TGTGCCAGCAGTTACTCGCTGGCTCCCCACTCACCACCCCCAAGCCCACCCTATGGCTACACCTTC.

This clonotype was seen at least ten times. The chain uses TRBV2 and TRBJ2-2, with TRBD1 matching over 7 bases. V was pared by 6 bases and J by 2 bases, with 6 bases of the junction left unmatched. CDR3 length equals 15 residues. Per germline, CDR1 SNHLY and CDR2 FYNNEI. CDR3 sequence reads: CASRGDSFNTGELFF. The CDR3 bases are TGTGCCAGCAGAGGGGACAGCTTCAACACCGGGGAGCTGTTTTTT.

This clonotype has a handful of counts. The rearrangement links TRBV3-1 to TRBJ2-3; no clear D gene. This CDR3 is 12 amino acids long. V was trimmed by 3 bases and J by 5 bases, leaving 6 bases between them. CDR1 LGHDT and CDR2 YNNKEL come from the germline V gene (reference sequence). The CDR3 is CASSHLEDTQYF. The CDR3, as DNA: TGTGCCAGCAGCCATCTGGAAGATACGCAGTATTTT.

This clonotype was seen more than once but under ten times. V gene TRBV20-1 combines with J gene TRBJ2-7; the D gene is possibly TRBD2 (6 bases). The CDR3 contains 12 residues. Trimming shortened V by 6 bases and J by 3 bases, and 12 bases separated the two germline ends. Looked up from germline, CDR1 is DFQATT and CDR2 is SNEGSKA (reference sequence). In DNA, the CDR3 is TGCAGTGCCGGGGACTCCTTCTACGAGCAGTACTTC. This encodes CSAGDSFYEQYF.

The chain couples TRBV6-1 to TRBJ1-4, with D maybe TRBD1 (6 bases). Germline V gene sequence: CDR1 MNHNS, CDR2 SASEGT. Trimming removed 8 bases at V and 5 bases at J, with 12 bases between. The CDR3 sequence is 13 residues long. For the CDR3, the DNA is TGTGCCAGCGCCGGGACACGGAATGAAAAACTGTTTTTT. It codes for CASAGTRNEKLFF.

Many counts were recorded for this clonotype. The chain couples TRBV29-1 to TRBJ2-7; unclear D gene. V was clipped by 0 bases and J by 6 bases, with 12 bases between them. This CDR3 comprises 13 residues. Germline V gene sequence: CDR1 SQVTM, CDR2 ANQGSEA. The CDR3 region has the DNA TGCAGCGTTGAAGAGGGCAACCAGCTCGAGCAGTACTTC. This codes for CSVEEGNQLEQYF.

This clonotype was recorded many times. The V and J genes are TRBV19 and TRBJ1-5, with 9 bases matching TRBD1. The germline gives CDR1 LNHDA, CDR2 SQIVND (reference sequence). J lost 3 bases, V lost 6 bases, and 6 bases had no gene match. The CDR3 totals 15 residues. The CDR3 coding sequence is TGTGCCAGTAGGATCGGACAGGGGCTCAATCAGCCCCAGCATTTT. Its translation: CASRIGQGLNQPQHF.

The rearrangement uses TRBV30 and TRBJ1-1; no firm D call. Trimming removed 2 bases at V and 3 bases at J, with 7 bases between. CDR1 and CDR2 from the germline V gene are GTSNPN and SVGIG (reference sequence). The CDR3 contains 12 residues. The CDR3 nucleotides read TGTGCCTGGAGTACGGCTTACACTGAAGCTTTCTTT. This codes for CAWSTAYTEAFF.

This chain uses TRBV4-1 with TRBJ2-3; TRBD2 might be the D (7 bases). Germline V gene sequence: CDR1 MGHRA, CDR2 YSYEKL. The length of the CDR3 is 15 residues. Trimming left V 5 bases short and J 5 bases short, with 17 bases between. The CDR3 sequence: CASSKVGGPIDTQYF. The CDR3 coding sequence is TGCGCCAGCAGCAAGGTCGGGGGGCCTATAGATACGCAGTATTTT.

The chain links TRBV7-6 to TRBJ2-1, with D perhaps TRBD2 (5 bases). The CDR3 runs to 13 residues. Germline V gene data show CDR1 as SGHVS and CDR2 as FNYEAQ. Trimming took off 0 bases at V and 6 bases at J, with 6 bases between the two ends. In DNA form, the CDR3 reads TGTGCCAGCAGCTTAGCTGAGGGCAATGAGCAGTTCTTC. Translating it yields CASSLAEGNEQFF. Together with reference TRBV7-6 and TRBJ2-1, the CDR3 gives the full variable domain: GAGVSQSPRYKVTKRGQDVALRCDPISGHVSLYWYRQALGQGPEFLTYFNYEAQQDKSGLPNDRFSAERPEGSISTLTIQRTEQRDSAMYRCASSLAEGNEQFFGPGTRLTVL.

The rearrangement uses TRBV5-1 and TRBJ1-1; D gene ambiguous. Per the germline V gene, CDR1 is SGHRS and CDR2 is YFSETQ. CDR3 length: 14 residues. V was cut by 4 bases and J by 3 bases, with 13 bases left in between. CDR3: CASSEEQKYTEAFF. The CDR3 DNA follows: TGCGCCAGCAGCGAGGAACAGAAATACACTGAAGCTTTCTTT.

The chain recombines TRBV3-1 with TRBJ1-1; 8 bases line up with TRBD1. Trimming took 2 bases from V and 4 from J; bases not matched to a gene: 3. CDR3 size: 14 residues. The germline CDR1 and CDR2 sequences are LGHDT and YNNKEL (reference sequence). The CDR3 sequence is CASSQLTGGTEAFF. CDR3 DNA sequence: TGTGCCAGCAGCCAACTAACAGGGGGCACTGAAGCTTTCTTT.

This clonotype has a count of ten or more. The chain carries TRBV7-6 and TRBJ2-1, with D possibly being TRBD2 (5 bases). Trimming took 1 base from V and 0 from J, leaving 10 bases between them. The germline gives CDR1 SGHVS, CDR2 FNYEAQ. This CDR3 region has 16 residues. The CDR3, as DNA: TGTGCCAGCAGCTTAGTGAGTACTAGCTCCTACAATGAGCAGTTCTTC. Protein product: CASSLVSTSSYNEQFF.

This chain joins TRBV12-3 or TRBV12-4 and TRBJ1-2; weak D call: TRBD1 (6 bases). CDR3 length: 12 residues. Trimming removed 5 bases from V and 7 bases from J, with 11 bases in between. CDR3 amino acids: CASSHREAGYTF. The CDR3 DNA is TGTGCCAGCAGTCACAGGGAGGCTGGCTACACCTTC.

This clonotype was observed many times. CDR3 amino acids: CASSRGSPYEQYF. As DNA, the CDR3 is TGCGCCAGCTCGAGAGGGTCTCCCTACGAGCAGTACTTC. The chain combines TRBV5-1 with TRBJ2-7, with a possible D match to TRBD2 (5 bases). CDR1 SGHRS and CDR2 YFSETQ come from the germline V gene. This CDR3 region has 13 residues. The V end lost 7 bases, the J end lost 2 bases, and 13 bases lay between the germline ends.

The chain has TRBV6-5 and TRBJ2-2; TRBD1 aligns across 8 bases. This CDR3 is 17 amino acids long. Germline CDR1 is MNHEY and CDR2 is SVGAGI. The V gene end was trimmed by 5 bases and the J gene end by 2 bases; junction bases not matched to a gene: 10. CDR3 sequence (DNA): TGTGCCAGCAGTCCCCTAAGGACAGGGAAAAACACCGGGGAGCTGTTTTTT. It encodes CASSPLRTGKNTGELFF.

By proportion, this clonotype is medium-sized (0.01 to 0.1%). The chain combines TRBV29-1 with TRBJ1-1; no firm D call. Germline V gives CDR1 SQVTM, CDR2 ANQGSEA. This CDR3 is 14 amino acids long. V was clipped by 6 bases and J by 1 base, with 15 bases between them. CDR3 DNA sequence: TGCAGCGTGGAGGCCCGGGGTGAGAACACTGAAGCTTTCTTT. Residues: CSVEARGENTEAFF.

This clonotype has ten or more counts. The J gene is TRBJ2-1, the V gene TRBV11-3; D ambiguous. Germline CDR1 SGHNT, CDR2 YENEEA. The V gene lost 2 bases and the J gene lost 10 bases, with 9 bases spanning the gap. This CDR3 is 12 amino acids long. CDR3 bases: TGTGCCAGCAGCTTATCCCGAGCAGAGCAGTTCTTC. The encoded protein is CASSLSRAEQFF.

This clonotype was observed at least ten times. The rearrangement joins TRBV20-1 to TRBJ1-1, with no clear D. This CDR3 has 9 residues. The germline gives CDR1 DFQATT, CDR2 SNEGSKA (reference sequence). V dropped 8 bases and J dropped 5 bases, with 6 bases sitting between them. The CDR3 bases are TGCAGTCCCGGGACTGAAGCTTTCTTT. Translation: CSPGTEAFF.

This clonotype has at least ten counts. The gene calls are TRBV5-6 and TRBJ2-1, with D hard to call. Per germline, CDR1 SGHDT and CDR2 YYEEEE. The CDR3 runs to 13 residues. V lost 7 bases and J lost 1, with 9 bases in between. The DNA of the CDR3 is TGTGCCAGCCTGGGCCAGTCCTACAATGAGCAGTTCTTC. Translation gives CASLGQSYNEQFF.

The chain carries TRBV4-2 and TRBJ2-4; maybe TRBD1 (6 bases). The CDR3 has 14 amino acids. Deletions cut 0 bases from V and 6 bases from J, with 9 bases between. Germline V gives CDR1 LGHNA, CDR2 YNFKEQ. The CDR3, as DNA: TGTGCCAGCAGCCAAGAGTTCAGGGGAAACATTCAGTACTTC. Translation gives CASSQEFRGNIQYF.

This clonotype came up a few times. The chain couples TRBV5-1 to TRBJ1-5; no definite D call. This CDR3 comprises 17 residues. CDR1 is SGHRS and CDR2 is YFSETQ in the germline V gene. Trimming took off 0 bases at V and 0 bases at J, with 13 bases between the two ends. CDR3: CASSLGGKGTSNQPQHF. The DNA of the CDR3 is TGCGCCAGCAGCTTGGGAGGGAAGGGAACTAGCAATCAGCCCCAGCATTTT.

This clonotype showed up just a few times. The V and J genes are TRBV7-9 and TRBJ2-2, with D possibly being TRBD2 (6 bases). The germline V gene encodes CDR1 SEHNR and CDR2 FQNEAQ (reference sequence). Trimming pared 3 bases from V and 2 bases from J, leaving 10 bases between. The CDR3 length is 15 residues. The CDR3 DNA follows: TGTGCCAGCAGCTTCCTGCGGGACAACACCGGGGAGCTGTTTTTT. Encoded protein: CASSFLRDNTGELFF.

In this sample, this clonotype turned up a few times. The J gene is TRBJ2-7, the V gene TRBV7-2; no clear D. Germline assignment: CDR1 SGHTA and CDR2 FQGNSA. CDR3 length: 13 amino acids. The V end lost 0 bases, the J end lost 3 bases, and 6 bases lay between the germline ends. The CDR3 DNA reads TGTGCCAGCAGCTTAGCCAAGGGCTACGAGCAGTACTTC. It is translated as CASSLAKGYEQYF.

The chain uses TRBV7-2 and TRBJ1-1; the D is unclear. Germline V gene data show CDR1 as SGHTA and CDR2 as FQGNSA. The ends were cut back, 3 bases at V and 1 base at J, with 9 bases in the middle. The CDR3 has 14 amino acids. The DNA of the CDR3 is TGTGCCAGCAGCTTTTCCCCTGCGAACACTGAAGCTTTCTTT. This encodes CASSFSPANTEAFF.

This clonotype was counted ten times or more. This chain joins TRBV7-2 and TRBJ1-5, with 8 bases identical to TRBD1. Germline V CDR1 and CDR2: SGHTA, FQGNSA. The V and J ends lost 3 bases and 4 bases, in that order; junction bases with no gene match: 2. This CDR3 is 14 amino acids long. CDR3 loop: CASSFRQGNQPQHF. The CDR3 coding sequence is TGTGCCAGCAGCTTTCGACAGGGGAATCAGCCCCAGCATTTT.

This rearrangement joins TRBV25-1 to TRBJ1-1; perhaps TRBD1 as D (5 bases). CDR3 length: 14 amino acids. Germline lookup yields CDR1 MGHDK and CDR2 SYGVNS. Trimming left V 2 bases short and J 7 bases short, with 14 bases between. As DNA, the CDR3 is TGTGCCAGCAGTGAAATGGGGGGGTATAATGAAGCTTTCTTT. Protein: CASSEMGGYNEAFF.

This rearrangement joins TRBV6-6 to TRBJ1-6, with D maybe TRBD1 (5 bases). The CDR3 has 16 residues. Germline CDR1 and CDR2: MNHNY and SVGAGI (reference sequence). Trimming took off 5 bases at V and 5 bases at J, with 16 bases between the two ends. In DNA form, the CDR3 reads TGTGCCAGCAGTACGGACACCCGCAACAATAATTCACCCCTCCACTTT. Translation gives CASSTDTRNNNSPLHF.